The clone carrying this TCR beta chain came up a few times. The CDR3 has 16 residues. The V end was cut by 7 bases, the J end by 4 bases, with 22 bases between. CDR1 is MDHEN and CDR2 is SYDVKM in the germline V gene. TCRdb ran MiXCR on the 5' RACE reads and lists one entry per CDR3 protein. Of 46,000 or so distinct CDR3 sequences in the sample, 20% to 25% were seen once. Treg sorting used a CD4+CD25+CD127-/low gate. The chain uses TRBV28 and TRBJ2-5, with D perhaps matching TRBD2 (5 bases). This sequence was found in a female donor with breast cancer. Sequencing input: Tregs sorted from a lymph node. In DNA form, the CDR3 reads TGTGCCAGCAACCTACCCCGGACGGACGGAGGAGAGACCCAGTACTTC. Protein product: CASNLPRTDGGETQYF.